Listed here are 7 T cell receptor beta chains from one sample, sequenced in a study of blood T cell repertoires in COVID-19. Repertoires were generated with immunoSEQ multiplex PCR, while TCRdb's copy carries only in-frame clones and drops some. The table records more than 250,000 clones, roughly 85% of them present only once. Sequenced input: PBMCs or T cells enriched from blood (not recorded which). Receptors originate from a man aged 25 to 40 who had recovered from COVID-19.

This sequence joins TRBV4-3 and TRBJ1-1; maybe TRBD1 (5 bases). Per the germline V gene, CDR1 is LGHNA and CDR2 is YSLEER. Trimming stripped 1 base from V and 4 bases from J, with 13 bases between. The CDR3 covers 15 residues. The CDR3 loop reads CASSQVQGMGTEAFF. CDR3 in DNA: TGCGCCAGCAGCCAAGTTCAGGGAATGGGCACTGAAGCTTTCTTT.

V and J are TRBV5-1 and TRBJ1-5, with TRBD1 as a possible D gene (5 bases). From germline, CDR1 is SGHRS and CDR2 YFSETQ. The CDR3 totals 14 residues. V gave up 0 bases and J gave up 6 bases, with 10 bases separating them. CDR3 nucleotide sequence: TGCGCCAGCAGCTTGGCGGGGGACGTTCAGCCCCAGCATTTT. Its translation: CASSLAGDVQPQHF.

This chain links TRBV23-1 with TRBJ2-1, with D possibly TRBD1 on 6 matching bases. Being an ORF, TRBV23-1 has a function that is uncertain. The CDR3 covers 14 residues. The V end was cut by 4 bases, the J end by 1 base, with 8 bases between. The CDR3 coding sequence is TGCGCCAGCAGTCCACAGGGATCCTACAATGAGCAGTTCTTC. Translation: CASSPQGSYNEQFF.

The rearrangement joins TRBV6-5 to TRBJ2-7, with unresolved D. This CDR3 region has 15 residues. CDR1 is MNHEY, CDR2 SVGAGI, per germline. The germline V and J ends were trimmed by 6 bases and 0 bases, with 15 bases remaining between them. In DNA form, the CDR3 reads TGTGCCAGCAGCTACAAGACACCAGCCTCCTACGAGCAGTACTTC. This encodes CASSYKTPASYEQYF.

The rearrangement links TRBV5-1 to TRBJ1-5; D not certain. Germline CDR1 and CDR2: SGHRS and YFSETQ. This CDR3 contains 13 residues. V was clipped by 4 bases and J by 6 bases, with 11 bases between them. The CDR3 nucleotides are TGCGCCAGCAGCCTGTCCGAGGGTCAGCCCCAGCATTTT. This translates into CASSLSEGQPQHF.

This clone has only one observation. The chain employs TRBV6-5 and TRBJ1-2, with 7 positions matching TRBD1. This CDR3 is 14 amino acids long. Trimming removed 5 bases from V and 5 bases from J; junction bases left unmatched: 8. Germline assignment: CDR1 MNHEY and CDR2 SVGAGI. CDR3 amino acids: CASSTGTEVYGYTF. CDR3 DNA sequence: TGTGCCAGCAGTACCGGGACAGAAGTTTATGGCTACACCTTC.

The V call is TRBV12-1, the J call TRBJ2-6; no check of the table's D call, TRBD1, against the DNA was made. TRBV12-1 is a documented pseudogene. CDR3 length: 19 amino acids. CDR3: CASSPRQGEGCPGANVLTF. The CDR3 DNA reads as TGTGCCAGCAGCCCCCGACAGGGTGAGGGTTGTCCTGGGGCCAACGTCCTGACTTTC.